This T cell receptor beta chain derives from a study of T cell repertoires in cytomegalovirus infection. Looking at the study overall: Signatures in public TCR beta sequences pointed to both CMV infection and matching HLA type. Study-wide results and limits: There were HLA-C-restricted CMV-specific TCR beta clonotypes dominating the ex vivo response. CMV carriers having the relevant HLA were flagged by cumulative public TCR beta family frequency.

TCRdb reprocessed the reads with MiXCR, giving one entry per CDR3 protein. The sample carries some 440,000 distinct CDR3 sequences, roughly 30% recorded once. This clonotype occurred a few times. Its antigen is still unknown. The TCR originated in a human donor in good health (CMV status not recorded). Some clones in this sample may be carry-over from other donors' samples. Sequenced input: PBMCs.

CDR3 coding DNA: TGTGCCAGCAGCCCGACAGGTTACACCGGGGAGCTGTTTTTT. Translated: CASSPTGYTGELFF. This chain connects TRBV12-3 or TRBV12-4 to TRBJ2-2; D might be TRBD1 (6 bases). V was shortened by 6 bases and J by 3 bases, with 11 bases between the two germline ends. The CDR3 runs to 14 residues.